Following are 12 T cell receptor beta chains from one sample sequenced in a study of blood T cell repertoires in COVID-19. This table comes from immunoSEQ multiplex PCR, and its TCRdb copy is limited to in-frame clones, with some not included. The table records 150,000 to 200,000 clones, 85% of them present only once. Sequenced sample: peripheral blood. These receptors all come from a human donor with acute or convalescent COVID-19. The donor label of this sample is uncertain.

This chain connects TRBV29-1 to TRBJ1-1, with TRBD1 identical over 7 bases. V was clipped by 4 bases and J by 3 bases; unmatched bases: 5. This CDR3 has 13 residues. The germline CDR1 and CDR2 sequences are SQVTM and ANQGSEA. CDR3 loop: CSVVRGRDTEAFF. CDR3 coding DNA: TGCAGCGTTGTTAGGGGGCGGGACACTGAAGCTTTCTTT.

The CDR3 reads CASSYSSGGVEAFF. The CDR3 bases are TGTGCCAGCAGTTACTCCTCGGGAGGGGTTGAAGCTTTCTTT. The V call is TRBV6-2 or TRBV6-3, the J call TRBJ1-1, with a possible D match to TRBD1 (5 bases). The CDR3 consists of 14 residues. The germline V gene has CDR1 MNHEY and CDR2 SVGEGT. Between the trimmed V and J ends, which lost 0 bases and 7 bases, there was a span of 12 bases.

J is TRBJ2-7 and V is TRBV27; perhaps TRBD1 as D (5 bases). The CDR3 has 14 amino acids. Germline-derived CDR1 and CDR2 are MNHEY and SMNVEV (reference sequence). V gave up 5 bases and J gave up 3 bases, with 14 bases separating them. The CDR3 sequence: CASSPRGSYYEQYF. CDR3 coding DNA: TGTGCCAGCAGTCCAAGGGGTTCCTACTACGAGCAGTACTTC.

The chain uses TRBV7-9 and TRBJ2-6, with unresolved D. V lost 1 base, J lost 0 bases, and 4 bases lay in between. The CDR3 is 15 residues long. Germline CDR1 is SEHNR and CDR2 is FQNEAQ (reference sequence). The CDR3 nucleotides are TGTGCCAGCAGCTTAGATAACTCTGGGGCCAACGTCCTGACTTTC. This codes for CASSLDNSGANVLTF.

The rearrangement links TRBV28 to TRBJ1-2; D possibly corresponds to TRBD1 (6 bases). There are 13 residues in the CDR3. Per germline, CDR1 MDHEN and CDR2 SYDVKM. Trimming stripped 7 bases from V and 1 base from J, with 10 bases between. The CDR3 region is CASKTGINYGYTF. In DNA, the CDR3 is TGTGCCAGCAAAACAGGGATTAACTATGGCTACACCTTC.

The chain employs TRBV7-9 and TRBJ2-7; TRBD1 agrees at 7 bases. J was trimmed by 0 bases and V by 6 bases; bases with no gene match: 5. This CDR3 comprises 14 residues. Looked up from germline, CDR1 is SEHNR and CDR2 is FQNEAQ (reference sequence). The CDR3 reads CASRKDRYSYEQYF. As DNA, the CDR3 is TGTGCCAGCAGGAAGGACAGGTACTCCTACGAGCAGTACTTC.

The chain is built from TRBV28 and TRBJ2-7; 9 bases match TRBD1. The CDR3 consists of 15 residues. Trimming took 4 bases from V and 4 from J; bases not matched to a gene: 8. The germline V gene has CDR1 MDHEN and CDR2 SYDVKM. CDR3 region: CASSSRTGAPYEQYF. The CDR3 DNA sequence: TGTGCCAGCAGTTCTAGGACAGGGGCGCCTTACGAGCAGTACTTC.

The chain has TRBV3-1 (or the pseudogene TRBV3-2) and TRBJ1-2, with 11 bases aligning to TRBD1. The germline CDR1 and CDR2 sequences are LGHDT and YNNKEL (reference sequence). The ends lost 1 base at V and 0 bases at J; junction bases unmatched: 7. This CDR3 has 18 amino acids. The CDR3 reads CASSQGGTGGHSNYGYTF. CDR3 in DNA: TGTGCCAGCAGCCAAGGGGGGACAGGGGGACATTCTAACTATGGCTACACCTTC.

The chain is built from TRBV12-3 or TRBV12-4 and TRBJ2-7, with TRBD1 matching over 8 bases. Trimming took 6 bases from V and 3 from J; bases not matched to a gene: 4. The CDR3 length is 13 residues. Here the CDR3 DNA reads TGTGCCAGCAGCGACAGGGGTGTCTACGAGCAGTACTTC. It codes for CASSDRGVYEQYF.

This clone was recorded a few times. The CDR3 nucleotides read TGCGCCAGCGCCCTGGGGACTATCACAGATACGCAGTATTTT. Translated, it gives CASALGTITDTQYF. V is TRBV5-1 and J is TRBJ2-3, with 7 positions matching TRBD2. The CDR3 contains 14 residues. The V gene's germline CDR1 is SGHRS and CDR2 YFSETQ. Trimming cost V 7 bases and J 2 bases; bases outside gene matches: 7.

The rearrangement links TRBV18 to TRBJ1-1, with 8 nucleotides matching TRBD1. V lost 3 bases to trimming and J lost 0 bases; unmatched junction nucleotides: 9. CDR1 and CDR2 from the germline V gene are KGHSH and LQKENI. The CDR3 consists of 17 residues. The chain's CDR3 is CASSPTRGTGLNTEAFF. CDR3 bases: TGTGCCAGCTCACCTACACGCGGGACAGGCTTGAACACTGAAGCTTTCTTT.

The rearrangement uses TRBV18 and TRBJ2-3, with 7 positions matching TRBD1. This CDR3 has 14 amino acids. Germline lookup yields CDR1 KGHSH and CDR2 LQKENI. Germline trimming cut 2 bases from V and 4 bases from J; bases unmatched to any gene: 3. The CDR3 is CASSPKGAPDTQYF. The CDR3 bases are TGTGCCAGCTCACCAAAGGGGGCCCCAGATACGCAGTATTTT.